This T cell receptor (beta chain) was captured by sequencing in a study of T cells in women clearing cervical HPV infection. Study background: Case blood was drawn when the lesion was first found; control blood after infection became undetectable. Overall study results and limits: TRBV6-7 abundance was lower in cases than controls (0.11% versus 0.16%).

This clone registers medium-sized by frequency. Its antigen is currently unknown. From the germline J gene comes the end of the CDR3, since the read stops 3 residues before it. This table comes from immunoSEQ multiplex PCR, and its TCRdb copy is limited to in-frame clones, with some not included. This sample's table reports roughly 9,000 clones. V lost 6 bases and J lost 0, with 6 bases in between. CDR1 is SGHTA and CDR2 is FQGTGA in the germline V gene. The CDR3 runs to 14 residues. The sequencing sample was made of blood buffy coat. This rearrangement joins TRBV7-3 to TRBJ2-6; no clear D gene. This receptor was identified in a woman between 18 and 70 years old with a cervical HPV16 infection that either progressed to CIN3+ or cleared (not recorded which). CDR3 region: CASRERSGANVLTF. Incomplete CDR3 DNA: TGTGCCAGCAGAGAGCGCTCTGGGGCCAACGTC.